A single sample is the source of the 25 T cell receptor beta chains below, sequenced in a study of T cell repertoires in cytomegalovirus infection. TCRdb processed the reads anew with MiXCR; each CDR3 protein has one entry. The sample lists roughly 220,000 distinct CDR3 sequences, about 40% seen once, with roughly three fifths in the top ten. Their specific antigens are unknown. The sample consisted of CD8+ T cells from cultured PBMCs, taken from culture after CMV antigen stimulation. The receptor source for this set is a human donor in good health (CMV status not recorded). Some clones in this sample may be carry-over from other donors' samples.

In its sample, this clonotype was seen once. This chain uses TRBV27 with TRBJ1-1; no firm D call. Trimming left V 6 bases short and J 1 base short, with 15 bases between. CDR1 is MNHEY and CDR2 is SMNVEV in the germline V gene (reference sequence). This CDR3 has 15 amino acids. CDR3 nucleotides: TGTGCCAGCAGCCCCGACGGCGGGGAGAACACTGAAGCTTTCTTT. Translation gives CASSPDGGENTEAFF.

The chain links TRBV7-8 to TRBJ1-1, with D hard to call. The germline V gene has CDR1 SGHVS and CDR2 FQNEAQ. V dropped 1 base and J dropped 3 bases, with 6 bases sitting between them. This CDR3 is built from 13 residues. The CDR3 DNA sequence: TGTGCCAGCAGCTTAGACAGCCACACTGAAGCTTTCTTT. Translated, it gives CASSLDSHTEAFF. The entire variable domain, with the rest obtained from reference TRBV7-8 and TRBJ1-1, is as follows: GAGVSQSPRYKVAKRGQDVALRCDPISGHVSLFWYQQALGQGPEFLTYFQNEAQLDKSGLPSDRFFAERPEGSVSTLKIQRTQQEDSAVYLCASSLDSHTEAFFGQGTRLTVV.

In its sample, this clonotype was seen a few times. The rearrangement uses TRBV5-6 and TRBJ2-1; 9 bases line up with TRBD1. Germline CDR1 is SGHDT and CDR2 is YYEEEE. CDR3 length: 11 residues. V lost 3 bases and J lost 12; bases outside the gene matches: 1. The CDR3 loop is CASSSGQGQFF. The CDR3 DNA follows: TGTGCCAGCAGCTCGGGACAGGGGCAGTTCTTC. The complete variable domain, with remaining parts taken from reference TRBV5-6 and TRBJ2-1, reads DAGVTQSPTHLIKTRGQQVTLRCSPKSGHDTVSWYQQALGQGPQFIFQYYEEEERQRGNFPDRFSGHQFPNYSSELNVNALLLGDSALYLCASSSGQGQFFGPGTRLTVL.

In its sample, this clonotype was seen a few times. The genes are TRBV7-2 and TRBJ2-1, with unresolved D. The V gene lost 2 bases and the J gene lost 2 bases, with 1 base spanning the gap. The CDR3 consists of 12 residues. Per the germline V gene, CDR1 is SGHTA and CDR2 is FQGNSA. The DNA for the CDR3 is TGTGCCAGCAGCTTAACCTACAATGAGCAGTTCTTC. It codes for CASSLTYNEQFF.

This chain connects TRBV9 to TRBJ2-7; D remains ambiguous. The CDR3 consists of 14 residues. With 4 bases removed from V and 3 bases from J, the gap between germline ends came to 14 bases. Germline values: CDR1 SGDLS, CDR2 YYNGEE. CDR3 loop: CASSSEISDYEQYF. CDR3 DNA sequence: TGTGCCAGCAGCTCAGAGATCAGTGACTACGAGCAGTACTTC.

The rearrangement links TRBV28 to TRBJ1-5, with D tentatively TRBD1 (6 bases). Trimming cost V 2 bases and J 2 bases, with 19 bases left between them. This CDR3 spans 18 amino acids. CDR1 and CDR2 (germline): MDHEN, SYDVKM. The DNA of the CDR3 is TGTGCCAGCAGTTTAACCCCGGCAGGGGTCACGGGCAATCAGCCCCAGCATTTT. Translation: CASSLTPAGVTGNQPQHF.

The chain is built from TRBV7-9 and TRBJ2-5; the D gene is possibly TRBD2 (6 bases). CDR1 and CDR2 from the germline V gene are SEHNR and FQNEAQ (reference sequence). The V and J ends lost 7 bases and 1 base respectively, with 10 bases between them. CDR3 length: 13 amino acids. The CDR3 reads CASTTSRQETQYF. CDR3 nucleotide sequence: TGTGCCAGCACGACTAGTCGCCAAGAGACCCAGTACTTC.

The V call is TRBV27, the J call TRBJ2-1; possibly TRBD1 for D (6 bases). V was cut by 8 bases and J by 4 bases, with 9 bases left in between. The germline V gene has CDR1 MNHEY and CDR2 SMNVEV (reference sequence). CDR3 length: 12 amino acids. CDR3 nucleotides: TGTGCCAGCCAGACAGGTTACAATGAGCAGTTCTTC. This codes for CASQTGYNEQFF.

J is TRBJ2-1 and V is TRBV7-9; D possibly corresponds to TRBD1 (5 bases). The germline V gene has CDR1 SEHNR and CDR2 FQNEAQ (reference sequence). The V and J ends lost 5 bases and 7 bases respectively, with 18 bases between them. This CDR3 has 15 amino acids. The CDR3 loop is CASSPLGVPWNEQFF. The CDR3 nucleotides read TGTGCCAGCAGCCCCTTAGGGGTGCCGTGGAATGAGCAGTTCTTC. The variable domain in full, completed from reference TRBV7-9 and TRBJ2-1, reads DTGVSQNPRHKITKRGQNVTFRCDPISEHNRLYWYRQTLGQGPEFLTYFQNEAQLEKSRLLSDRFSAERPKGSFSTLEIQRTEQGDSAMYLCASSPLGVPWNEQFFGPGTRLTVL.

The chain couples TRBV19 to TRBJ2-2, with D perhaps matching TRBD1 or TRBD2 (5 bases each). The V gene's germline CDR1 is LNHDA and CDR2 SQIVND (reference sequence). CDR3 length: 16 residues. Between the trimmed V and J ends, which lost 6 bases and 1 base, there was a span of 15 bases. The CDR3 is CASRLPGRMNTGELFF. The DNA for the CDR3 is TGTGCCAGTAGGCTTCCGGGACGGATGAACACCGGGGAGCTGTTTTTT.

V and J are TRBV27 and TRBJ1-5; no firm D call. CDR1 and CDR2 (germline): MNHEY, SMNVEV (reference sequence). V was clipped by 5 bases and J by 1 base, with 12 bases between them. This CDR3 comprises 15 residues. The CDR3 sequence: CASSGRAFSNQPQHF. CDR3 in DNA: TGTGCCAGCAGTGGGAGGGCCTTCAGCAATCAGCCCCAGCATTTT.

This sequence joins TRBV19 and TRBJ2-7; unclear D gene. CDR1 and CDR2 (germline): LNHDA, SQIVND (reference sequence). This CDR3 comprises 13 residues. Trimming shortened V by 3 bases and J by 2 bases, and 8 bases separated the two germline ends. As DNA, the CDR3 is TGTGCCAGTAGTATCGGCCCTACCTACGAGCAGTACTTC. This sequence encodes CASSIGPTYEQYF.

The chain links TRBV20-1 to TRBJ1-1, with D possibly being TRBD1 (6 bases). Trimming removed 3 bases at V and 4 bases at J, with 18 bases between. CDR3 length: 15 residues. The germline gives CDR1 DFQATT, CDR2 SNEGSKA (reference sequence). Here the CDR3 reads CSASVLRGLSTEAFF. The CDR3 DNA reads as TGCAGTGCTAGTGTGCTTCGGGGGCTGAGCACTGAAGCTTTCTTT.

The V gene is TRBV7-9, the J gene TRBJ1-1, with D tentatively TRBD1 (5 bases). Trimming cost V 2 bases and J 1 base, with 11 bases left between them. Germline CDR1 reads SEHNR; CDR2 reads FQNEAQ (reference sequence). The length of the CDR3 is 15 residues. The CDR3 spells CASSLRETANTEAFF. The CDR3 DNA is TGTGCCAGCAGCTTAAGAGAGACAGCGAACACTGAAGCTTTCTTT.

The chain is built from TRBV27 and TRBJ2-3; possibly TRBD1 for D (6 bases). Trimming removed 6 bases at V and 2 bases at J, with 15 bases between. The CDR3 consists of 15 residues. Germline CDR1 reads MNHEY; CDR2 reads SMNVEV (reference sequence). The DNA for the CDR3 is TGTGCCAGCAGCCCTCAGACAGGATCCACAGATACGCAGTATTTT. Translation gives CASSPQTGSTDTQYF.

The sample holds many counts of this clonotype. The chain has TRBV12-3 or TRBV12-4 and TRBJ2-5, with D possibly TRBD1 on 5 matching bases. Deletions cut 3 bases from V and 0 bases from J, with 23 bases between. CDR3 length equals 19 residues. Here the CDR3 reads CASSLGPSGTGPYQETQYF. In DNA form, the CDR3 reads TGTGCCAGCAGTTTGGGTCCATCCGGAACAGGACCGTACCAAGAGACCCAGTACTTC.

The chain carries TRBV28 and TRBJ1-1, with TRBD1 matching over 7 bases. CDR3 length: 14 amino acids. The V and J ends lost 2 bases and 11 bases, in that order; junction bases with no gene match: 11. Germline values: CDR1 MDHEN, CDR2 SYDVKM. The CDR3 loop is CASSLPRGQPSAFF. The CDR3, as DNA: TGTGCCAGCAGTTTACCTCGGGGACAGCCGAGCGCTTTCTTT.

The V call is TRBV7-8, the J call TRBJ2-2; TRBD2 agrees at 9 bases. Germline CDR1 is SGHVS and CDR2 is FQNEAQ. V trimming: 5 bases; J trimming: 4 bases; junction bases outside the gene matches: 11. The CDR3 has 17 residues. CDR3 amino acids: CASSGSAGGGVTGELFF. The CDR3 nucleotides are TGTGCCAGCAGCGGATCAGCGGGAGGTGGGGTCACCGGGGAGCTGTTTTTT.

This clonotype showed up just a few times. This sequence joins TRBV7-9 and TRBJ2-1; TRBD1 is a possible D gene (5 bases). The V and J ends lost 4 bases and 5 bases respectively, with 9 bases between them. The CDR3 contains 13 residues. Germline lookup yields CDR1 SEHNR and CDR2 FQNEAQ (reference sequence). This CDR3 is CASSSRQNNEQFF. The CDR3 DNA reads as TGTGCCAGCAGCTCCCGACAGAACAATGAGCAGTTCTTC.

The rearrangement links TRBV6-2 or TRBV6-3 to TRBJ2-3; D gene uncertain. The CDR3 is 15 amino acids. The germline V gene encodes CDR1 MNHEY and CDR2 SVGEGT. The V and J ends lost 0 bases and 2 bases respectively, with 9 bases between them. The CDR3 sequence is CASSYSIHNTDTQYF. CDR3 nucleotide sequence: TGTGCCAGCAGTTACTCGATTCACAACACAGATACGCAGTATTTT.

The chain has TRBV27 and TRBJ2-5, with TRBD1 matching over 8 bases. Germline V lookup: CDR1 MNHEY, CDR2 SMNVEV (reference sequence). CDR3 length equals 15 residues. The V gene end was trimmed by 6 bases and the J gene end by 6 bases; junction bases not matched to a gene: 12. DNA of the CDR3: TGTGCCAGCAGCCTTGCAGGGGGCGAGGTGAAGACCCAGTACTTC. Translating gives CASSLAGGEVKTQYF.

This chain connects TRBV11-2 to TRBJ2-5, with D possibly matching TRBD1 (5 bases). CDR3 size: 13 residues. From germline, CDR1 is SGHAT and CDR2 FQNNGV. V was clipped by 6 bases and J by 5 bases, with 13 bases between them. In DNA form, the CDR3 reads TGTGCCAGCAGTAACAGACAGTCTGAGACCCAGTACTTC. Its translation is CASSNRQSETQYF.

This clonotype was found a few times. The rearrangement uses TRBV11-3 and TRBJ2-1, with 7 bases that match TRBD1. J lost 8 bases, V lost 2 bases, and 9 bases had no gene match. This CDR3 is 15 amino acids long. Germline values: CDR1 SGHNT, CDR2 YENEEA. The CDR3 DNA is TGTGCCAGCAGCTTAATGGTGACAGGGAGTGATGAGCAGTTCTTC. This gives the protein CASSLMVTGSDEQFF.

This chain connects TRBV19 to TRBJ2-2; 8 positions agree with TRBD2. V shed 4 bases, J shed 6 bases, and the junction held 10 bases outside the gene matches. This CDR3 has 16 amino acids. Per the germline V gene, CDR1 is LNHDA and CDR2 is SQIVND (reference sequence). The CDR3 DNA follows: TGTGCCAGTAGTACCCCAGCGGGGGATTCCCCCGGGGAGCTGTTTTTT. Protein product: CASSTPAGDSPGELFF.

This chain links TRBV5-1 with TRBJ2-7; the D call may be TRBD1 or TRBD2 (5 bases each). Germline CDR1 is SGHRS and CDR2 is YFSETQ. CDR3 length: 14 amino acids. V lost 4 bases and J lost 2, with 13 bases in between. The CDR3 protein is CASSEWDRTYEQYF. The CDR3 DNA is TGCGCCAGCAGCGAGTGGGACCGTACCTACGAGCAGTACTTC.